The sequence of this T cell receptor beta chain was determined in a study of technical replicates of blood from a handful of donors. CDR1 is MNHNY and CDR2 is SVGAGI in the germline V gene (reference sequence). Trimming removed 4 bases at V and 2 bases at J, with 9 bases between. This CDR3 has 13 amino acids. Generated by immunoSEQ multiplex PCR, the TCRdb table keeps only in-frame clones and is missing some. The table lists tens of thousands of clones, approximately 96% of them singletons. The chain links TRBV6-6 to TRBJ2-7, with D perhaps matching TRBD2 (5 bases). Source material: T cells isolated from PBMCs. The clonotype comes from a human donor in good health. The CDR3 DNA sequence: TGTGCCAGCAGTTTCCCCGGGGCCTACGAGCAGTACTTC. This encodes CASSFPGAYEQYF.